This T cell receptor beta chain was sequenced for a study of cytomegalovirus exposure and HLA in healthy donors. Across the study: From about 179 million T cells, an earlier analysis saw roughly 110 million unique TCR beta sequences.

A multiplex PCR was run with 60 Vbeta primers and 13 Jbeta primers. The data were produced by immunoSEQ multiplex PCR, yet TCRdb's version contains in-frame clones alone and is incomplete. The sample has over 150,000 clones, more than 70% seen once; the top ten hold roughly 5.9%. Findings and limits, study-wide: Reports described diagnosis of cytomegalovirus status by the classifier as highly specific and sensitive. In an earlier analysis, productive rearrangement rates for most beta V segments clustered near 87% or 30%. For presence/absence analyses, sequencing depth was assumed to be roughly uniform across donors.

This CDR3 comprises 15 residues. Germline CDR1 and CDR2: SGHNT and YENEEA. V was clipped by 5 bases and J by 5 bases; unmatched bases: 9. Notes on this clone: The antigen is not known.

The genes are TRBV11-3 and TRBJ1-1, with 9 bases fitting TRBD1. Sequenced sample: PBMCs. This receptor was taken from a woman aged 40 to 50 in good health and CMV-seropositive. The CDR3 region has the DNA TGTGCCAGCAGCCCGGGACAGGGTTTGAGGACTGAAGCTTTCTTT. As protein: CASSPGQGLRTEAFF.